This TCR beta chain was profiled in a study of Graves' ophthalmopathy and Graves' hyperthyroidism. This clonotype came up many times. Germline CDR1 reads MDHEN; CDR2 reads SYDVKM. V lost 7 bases and J lost 9, with 16 bases in between. CDR3 length: 14 amino acids. RNA transcripts served as template for amplifying TCR beta CDR3 sequences. HTBI primers were used in a first-round RT-PCR, which preceded a second-round multiplex PCR. One entry per CDR3 protein results from TCRdb running MiXCR on the multiplex PCR reads. Of 400,000 to 500,000 distinct CDR3 sequences in the sample, around 20% were seen once. The specimen sequenced was peripheral blood. This TCR derives from a woman aged 18-29 years with stable Graves' hyperthyroidism. J is TRBJ1-6 and V is TRBV28; D is perhaps TRBD1 (5 bases). CDR3 loop: CASTQPGPASPLHF. CDR3 sequence (DNA): TGTGCCAGCACTCAACCGGGGCCCGCTTCACCCCTCCACTTT.